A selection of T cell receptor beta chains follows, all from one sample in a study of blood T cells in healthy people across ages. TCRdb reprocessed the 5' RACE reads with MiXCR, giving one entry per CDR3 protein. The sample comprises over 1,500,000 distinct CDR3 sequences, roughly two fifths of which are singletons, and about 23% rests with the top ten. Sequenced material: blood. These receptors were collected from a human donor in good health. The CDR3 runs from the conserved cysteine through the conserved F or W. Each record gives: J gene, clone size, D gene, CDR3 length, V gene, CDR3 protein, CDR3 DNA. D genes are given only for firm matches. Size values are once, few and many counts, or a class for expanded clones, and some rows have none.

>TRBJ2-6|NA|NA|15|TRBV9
CASSDIALGANVLTF
TGTGCCAGCAGCGACATAGCGTTAGGGGCCAACGTCCTGACTTTC
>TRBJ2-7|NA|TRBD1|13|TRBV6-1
CASSDDREYEQYF
TGTGCCAGCAGTGACGACAGGGAGTACGAGCAGTACTTC
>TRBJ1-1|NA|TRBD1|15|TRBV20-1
CSARQGVTLTTEAFF
TGCAGTGCTAGACAGGGGGTTACCCTGACCACTGAAGCTTTCTTT
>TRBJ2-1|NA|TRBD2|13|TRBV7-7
CASSRSGGVEQFF
TGTGCTAGCAGCCGTAGCGGGGGAGTTGAGCAGTTCTTC
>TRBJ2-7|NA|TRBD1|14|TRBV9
CASSVGTGDCEQYF
TGTGCCAGCAGCGTAGGGACAGGGGACTGCGAGCAGTACTTC
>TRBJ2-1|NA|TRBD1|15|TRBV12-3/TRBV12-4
CASSLWDRGSDEQFF
TGTGCCAGCAGTTTATGGGACAGGGGATCTGATGAGCAGTTCTTC
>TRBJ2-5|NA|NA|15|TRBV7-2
CASSPQRARGETQYF
TGTGCCAGCAGCCCTCAGCGGGCGAGAGGGGAGACCCAGTACTTC
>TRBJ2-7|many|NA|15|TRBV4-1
CASSLRGEGRYEQYF
TGCGCCAGCAGCCTCAGAGGAGAGGGGAGATACGAGCAGTACTTC
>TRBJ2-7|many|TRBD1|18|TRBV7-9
CASSEPGQGFGRSYEQYF
TGTGCCAGCAGCGAACCGGGACAGGGGTTCGGGAGATCCTACGAGCAGTACTTC
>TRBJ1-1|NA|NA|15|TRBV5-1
CASSLVGGGTTEAFF
TGCGCCAGCAGCTTGGTTGGGGGCGGAACCACTGAAGCTTTCTTT
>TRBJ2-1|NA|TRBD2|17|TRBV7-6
CASSLEAGGPNFYEQFF
TGTGCCAGCAGCTTAGAAGCGGGGGGGCCTAATTTCTATGAGCAGTTCTTC
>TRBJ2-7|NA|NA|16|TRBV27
CASSLGTPELHYEQYF
TGTGCCAGCAGTTTGGGGACGCCGGAGCTTCACTACGAGCAGTACTTC
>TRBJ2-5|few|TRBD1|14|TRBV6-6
CASSYQQGAQTQYF
TGTGCCAGCAGTTATCAACAGGGGGCCCAGACCCAGTACTTC
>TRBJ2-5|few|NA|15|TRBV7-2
CASSPSPGTYETQYF
TGTGCCAGCAGCCCCTCCCCCGGGACCTATGAGACCCAGTACTTC
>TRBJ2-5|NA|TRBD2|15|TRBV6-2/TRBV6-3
CASSWEGPGSETQYF
TGTGCCAGCAGTTGGGAGGGGCCAGGGAGTGAGACCCAGTACTTC
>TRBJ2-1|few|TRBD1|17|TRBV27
CASRKPGTGRTYNEQFF
TGTGCCAGCAGAAAACCCGGGACAGGGCGAACCTACAATGAGCAGTTCTTC
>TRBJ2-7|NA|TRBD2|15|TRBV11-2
CASSLTSGGYYEQYF
TGTGCCAGCAGCCTCACTAGCGGGGGATATTACGAGCAGTACTTC
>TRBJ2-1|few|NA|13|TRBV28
CASKGGRYNEQFF
TGTGCCAGCAAGGGTGGGCGCTACAATGAGCAGTTCTTC
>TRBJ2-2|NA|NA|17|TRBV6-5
CASSSNFALLVTGELFF
TGTGCCAGCAGTTCTAATTTTGCGCTGCTTGTCACCGGGGAGCTGTTTTTT
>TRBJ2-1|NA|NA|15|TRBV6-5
CASRIEQGSYNEQFF
TGTGCCAGCCGCATTGAACAGGGTTCCTACAATGAGCAGTTCTTC
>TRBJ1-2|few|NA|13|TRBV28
CASSLWQGGGYTF
TGTGCCAGCAGTTTGTGGCAGGGAGGAGGCTACACCTTC
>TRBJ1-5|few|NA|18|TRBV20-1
CSARAPGRWGYSNQPQHF
TGCAGTGCTAGAGCGCCAGGACGGTGGGGTTATAGCAATCAGCCCCAGCATTTT
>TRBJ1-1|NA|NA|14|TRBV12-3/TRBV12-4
CASRTSDWNTEAFF
TGTGCCAGCAGAACCTCGGACTGGAACACTGAAGCTTTCTTT
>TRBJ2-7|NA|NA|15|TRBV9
CASSVGAEDSYEQYF
TGTGCCAGCAGCGTAGGGGCAGAAGACTCCTACGAGCAGTACTTC
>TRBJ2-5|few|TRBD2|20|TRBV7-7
CASSLVSPGLAGEYQETQYF
TGTGCCAGCAGCTTAGTTTCCCCCGGACTAGCGGGGGAGTACCAAGAGACCCAGTACTTC
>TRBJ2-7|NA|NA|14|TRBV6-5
CASSYTRDSYEQYF
TGTGCCAGCAGTTACACCAGAGACAGCTACGAGCAGTACTTC
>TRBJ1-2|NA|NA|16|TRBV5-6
CASIPAEYRDRVGYTF
TGTGCCAGCATCCCGGCCGAATACAGGGATCGGGTTGGCTACACCTTC
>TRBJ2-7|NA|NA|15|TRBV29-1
CSVANAAGYSYEQYF
TGCAGCGTTGCAAACGCGGCAGGTTACTCCTACGAGCAGTACTTC
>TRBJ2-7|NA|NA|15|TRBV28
CASRLIGGSDYEQYF
TGTGCCAGCCGCCTTATAGGGGGTTCCGATTACGAGCAGTACTTC
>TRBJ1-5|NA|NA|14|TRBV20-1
CSASALRGDQPQHF
TGCAGTGCAAGCGCTCTCCGGGGAGATCAGCCCCAGCATTTT
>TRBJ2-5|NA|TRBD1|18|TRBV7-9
CASSNNFRDRGRRETQYF
TGTGCCAGCAGCAACAATTTCCGGGACAGGGGGCGCCGGGAGACCCAGTACTTC
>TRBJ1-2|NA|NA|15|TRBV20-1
CSADGQRRNYGGYTF
TGCAGTGCTGACGGACAGAGACGAAACTATGGTGGCTACACCTTC
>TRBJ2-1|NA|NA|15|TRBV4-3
CASSQGIGPNNEQFF
TGCGCCAGCAGCCAAGGTATAGGGCCGAACAATGAGCAGTTCTTC
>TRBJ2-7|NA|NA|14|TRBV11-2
CASSVYRLNYEQYF
TGTGCCAGCAGCGTTTACAGGTTAAACTACGAGCAGTACTTC
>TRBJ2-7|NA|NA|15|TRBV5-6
CASSFGSPSSYEQYF
TGTGCCAGCAGCTTTGGATCACCGAGCTCCTACGAGCAGTACTTC
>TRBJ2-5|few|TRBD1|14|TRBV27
CASRRDRVGETQYF
TGTGCCAGCAGAAGGGACAGGGTAGGGGAGACCCAGTACTTC
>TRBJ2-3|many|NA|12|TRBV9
CASSVGSDTQYF
TGTGCCAGCAGCGTAGGGTCAGATACGCAGTATTTT
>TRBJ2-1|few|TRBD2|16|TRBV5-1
CASSLEWRGAPNEQFF
TGCGCCAGCAGCTTGGAATGGCGGGGGGCCCCCAATGAGCAGTTCTTC
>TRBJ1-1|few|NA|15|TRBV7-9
CASSPPGGVYTEAFF
TGTGCCAGCAGCCCCCCTGGGGGCGTGTACACTGAAGCTTTCTTT
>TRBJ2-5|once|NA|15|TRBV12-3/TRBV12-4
CASSQGTSGTETQYF
TGTGCCAGCAGCCAAGGGACATCGGGGACAGAGACCCAGTACTTC
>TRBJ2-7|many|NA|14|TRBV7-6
CASSLGANPGEQYF
TGTGCCAGCAGCTTAGGGGCTAACCCCGGGGAGCAGTACTTC
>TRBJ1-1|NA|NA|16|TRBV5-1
CASSLGLQLANTEAFF
TGCGCCAGCAGCTTGGGGTTACAATTAGCGAACACTGAAGCTTTCTTT
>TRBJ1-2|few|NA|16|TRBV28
CASSLSIIGGSYGYTF
TGTGCCAGCAGTTTATCAATTATTGGCGGAAGCTATGGCTACACCTTC
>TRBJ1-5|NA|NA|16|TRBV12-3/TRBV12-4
CASSLAFRAGDQPQHF
TGTGCCAGCAGTTTAGCGTTCAGGGCAGGGGATCAGCCCCAGCATTTT
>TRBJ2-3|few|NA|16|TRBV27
CATKGGGQHSTDTQYF
TGTGCCACCAAGGGGGGGGGCCAACATAGCACAGATACGCAGTATTTT
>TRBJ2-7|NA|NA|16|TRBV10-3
CPLPTLMSGQNYEQYF
TGCCCCCTGCCAACGCTTATGTCGGGACAAAACTACGAGCAGTACTTC
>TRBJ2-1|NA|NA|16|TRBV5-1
CASSLTLSGPRGEQFF
TGCGCCAGCAGCTTGACGTTGAGTGGACCTCGAGGGGAGCAGTTCTTC
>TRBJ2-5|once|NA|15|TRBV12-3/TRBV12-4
CASSPTQGFGETQYF
TGTGCCAGCAGTCCTACGCAGGGGTTCGGGGAGACCCAGTACTTC
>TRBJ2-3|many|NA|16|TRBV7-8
CASIPYRFTSTDTQYF
TGTGCCAGCATCCCTTACAGGTTTACTAGCACAGATACGCAGTATTTT
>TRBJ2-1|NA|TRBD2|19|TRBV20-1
CSARHMGGGPISPYNEQFF
TGCAGTGCTAGGCATATGGGGGGGGGTCCCATCAGCCCCTACAATGAGCAGTTCTTC